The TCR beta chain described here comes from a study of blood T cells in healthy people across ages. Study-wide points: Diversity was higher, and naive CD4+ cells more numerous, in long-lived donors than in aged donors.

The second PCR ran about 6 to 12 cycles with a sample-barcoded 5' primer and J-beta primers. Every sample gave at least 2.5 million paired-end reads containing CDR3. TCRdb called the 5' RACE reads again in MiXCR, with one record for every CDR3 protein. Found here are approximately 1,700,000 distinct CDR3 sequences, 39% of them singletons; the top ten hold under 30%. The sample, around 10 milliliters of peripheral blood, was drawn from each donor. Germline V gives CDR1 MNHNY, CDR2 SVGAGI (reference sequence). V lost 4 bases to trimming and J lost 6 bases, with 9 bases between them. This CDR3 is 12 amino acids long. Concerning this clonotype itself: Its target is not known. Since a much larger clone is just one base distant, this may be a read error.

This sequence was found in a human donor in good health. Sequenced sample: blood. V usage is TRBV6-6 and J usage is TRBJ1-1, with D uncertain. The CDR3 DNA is TGTGCCAGCAGTTGCGAAAGGGCTGAAGCTTTCTTT. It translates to CASSCERAEAFF.